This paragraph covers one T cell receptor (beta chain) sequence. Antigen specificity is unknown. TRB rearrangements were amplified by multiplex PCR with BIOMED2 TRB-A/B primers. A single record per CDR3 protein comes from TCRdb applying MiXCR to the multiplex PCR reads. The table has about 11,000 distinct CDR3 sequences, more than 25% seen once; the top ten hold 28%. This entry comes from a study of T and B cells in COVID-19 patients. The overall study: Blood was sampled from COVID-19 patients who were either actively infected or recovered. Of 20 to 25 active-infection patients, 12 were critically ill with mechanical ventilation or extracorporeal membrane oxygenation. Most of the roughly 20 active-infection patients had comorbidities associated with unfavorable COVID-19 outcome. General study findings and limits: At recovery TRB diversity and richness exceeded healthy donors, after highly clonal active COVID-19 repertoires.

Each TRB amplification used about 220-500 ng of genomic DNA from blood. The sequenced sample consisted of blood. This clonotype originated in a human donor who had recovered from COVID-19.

The CDR3 bases are TGTGCCAGCAGTTTAACCCGGACAGGAGGACATGGCTACACCTTC. Translating it yields CASSLTRTGGHGYTF. This sequence joins TRBV28 and TRBJ1-2; TRBD1 aligns across 7 bases. V shed 2 bases and J 6 bases; nucleotides not matched to a gene: 9. Germline values: CDR1 MDHEN, CDR2 SYDVKM. The CDR3 has 15 amino acids.